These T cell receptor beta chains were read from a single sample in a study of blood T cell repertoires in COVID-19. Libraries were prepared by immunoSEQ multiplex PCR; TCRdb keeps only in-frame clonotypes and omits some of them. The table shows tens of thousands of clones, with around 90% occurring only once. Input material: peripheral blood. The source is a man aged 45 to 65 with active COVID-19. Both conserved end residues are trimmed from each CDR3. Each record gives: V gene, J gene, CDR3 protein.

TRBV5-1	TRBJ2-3	ASSGALAASTDTQY
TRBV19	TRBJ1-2	ASSRQGDNYGYT
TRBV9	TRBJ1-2	ASSVGGDGYT
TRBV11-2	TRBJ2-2	ASSPGTFLGELF
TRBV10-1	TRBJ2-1	ASSGGRDRGLGNEQF
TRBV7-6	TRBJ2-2	ASSLITGIPTGELF
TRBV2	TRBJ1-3	ASREGLTFSGNTIY
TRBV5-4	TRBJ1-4	ASSLAGTGGQKLF
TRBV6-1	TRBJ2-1	ASSVLFRVEDRAYNEQF
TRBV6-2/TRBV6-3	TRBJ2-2	ASSYSTGGTTGELF
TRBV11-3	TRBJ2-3	ASRGADTQY
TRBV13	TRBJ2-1	ASSISSGGAYNEQF
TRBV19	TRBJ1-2	ASRRTGGDFGYT
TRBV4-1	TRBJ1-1	ASSTHASGNTEAF
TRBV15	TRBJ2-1	ATSRDPSGRNEQF
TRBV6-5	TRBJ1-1	ASSVRGSEAF
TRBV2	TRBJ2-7	ASTFYPTGHESDLRYEQY
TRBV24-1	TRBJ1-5	ATSDPAARQGTSNQPQH
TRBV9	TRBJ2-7	ASSVDGTSVEEQY
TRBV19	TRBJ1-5	ASSIRWRGGLQPQH
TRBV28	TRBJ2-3	ASSSLIDTQY
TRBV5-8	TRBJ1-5	ASSLSGFHQPQH
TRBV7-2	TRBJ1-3	ASSSYRGSGNTIY
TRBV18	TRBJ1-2	ASSPLEGRDGYT
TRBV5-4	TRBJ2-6	ASSSRDTLPLLT
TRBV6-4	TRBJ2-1	ASSESSRNEQF
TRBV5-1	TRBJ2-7	ASSLAAGYEQY
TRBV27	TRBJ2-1	ASSSSGVNEQF
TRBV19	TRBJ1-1	ASSISQGTRESPNTEAF
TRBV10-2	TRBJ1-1	ASSLPTGTGGVMAF
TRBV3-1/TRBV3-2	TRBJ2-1	ASSQALAGDEQF
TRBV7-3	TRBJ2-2	ASSLRTSGPMGGELF
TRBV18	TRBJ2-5	ASSLAARRETQY
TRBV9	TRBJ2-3	ASSVAAGGFYTQY
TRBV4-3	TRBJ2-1	ASSQERAGAYNEQF
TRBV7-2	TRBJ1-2	ASSSDRGRGYT
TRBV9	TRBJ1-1	ASSPSGGTNTEAF
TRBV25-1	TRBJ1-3	ASSEERSGNTIY